This TCR beta chain was captured by sequencing in a study of cytomegalovirus exposure and HLA in healthy donors. Findings and caveats of the study: The likely explanation for a cluster of highly shared sequence variants was sequencing artifact. Later work associated more than 15,000 TCR beta sequences with HLA alleles at 0.05 false discovery rate. According to a later analysis, most TCR beta chains associated with CMV appeared HLA-restricted. 164 TCR beta chains were listed as cytomegalovirus-associated.

Details on this clone: Its antigen is undetermined. The same CDR3 is also encoded by other DNA sequences in this sample.

Vbeta (60) and Jbeta (13) primers were used in the PCR. The data were produced by immunoSEQ multiplex PCR, yet TCRdb's version contains in-frame clones alone and is incomplete. The sample yields 150,000 to 200,000 clones, roughly 80% seen once. CDR3 length: 16 residues. Trimming removed 3 bases at V and 8 bases at J, with 22 bases between. Germline CDR1 KGHSH, CDR2 LQKENI. The V call is TRBV18, the J call TRBJ1-1; no clear D gene. This clonotype was obtained from a woman in her forties in good health and CMV-seropositive. Sequenced: PBMCs. CDR3 sequence reads: CASSPMPPRLGTEAFF. For the CDR3, the DNA is TGTGCCAGCTCACCCATGCCCCCGAGGTTAGGAACCGAAGCTTTCTTT.